The clone carrying this TCR beta chain was observed a single time. Antigen unknown. PCR was performed using 60 Vbeta and 13 Jbeta primers. Data came from immunoSEQ multiplex PCR; TCRdb stores just in-frame clones and leaves some out. The sample yields about 150,000 clones, approximately 86% seen once. This entry belongs to a study of cytomegalovirus exposure and HLA in healthy donors. General observations from the study: In a later analysis, productive TCRs from donors in an Asian-associated ancestry cluster reportedly carried fewer N-insertions than the cohort mean. A later look showed TCR association rates differing by HLA locus, highest for DRB1 and lowest for HLA-C.

Sequenced sample: PBMCs. The receptor was isolated from a woman under 30 in good health and CMV-seronegative.

CDR3 sequence: CAWLQGDADTGELFF. The CDR3 DNA follows: TGTGCCTGGCTTCAGGGGGACGCAGACACCGGGGAGCTGTTTTTT. The chain recombines TRBV30 with TRBJ2-2; TRBD1 matches at 7 bases. The CDR3 spans 15 residues. CDR1 is GTSNPN, CDR2 SVGIG, per germline (reference sequence). V shed 5 bases, J shed 3 bases, and the junction held 9 bases outside the gene matches.